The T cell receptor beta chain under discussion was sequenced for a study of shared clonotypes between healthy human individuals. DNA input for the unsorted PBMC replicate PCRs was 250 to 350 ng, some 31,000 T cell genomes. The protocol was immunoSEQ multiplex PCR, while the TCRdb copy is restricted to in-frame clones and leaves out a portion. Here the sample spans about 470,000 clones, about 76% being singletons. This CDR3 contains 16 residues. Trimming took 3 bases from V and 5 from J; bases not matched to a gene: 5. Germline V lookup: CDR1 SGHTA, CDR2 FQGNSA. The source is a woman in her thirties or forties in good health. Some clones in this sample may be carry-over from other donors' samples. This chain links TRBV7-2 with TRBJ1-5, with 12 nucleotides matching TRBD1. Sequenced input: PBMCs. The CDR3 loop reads CASSLLGQGAHQPQHF. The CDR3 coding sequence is TGTGCCAGCAGCTTGTTGGGACAGGGGGCCCATCAGCCCCAGCATTTT.